These T cell receptor beta chains were read from a single sample in a study of radiation and T cells in renal cell carcinoma. Data came from immunoSEQ multiplex PCR; TCRdb stores just in-frame clones and leaves some out. The sample shows about 64,000 clones, about 83% of them seen only once. The sample was blood, taken from a patient whose treatment included radiotherapy and nephrectomy. The receptors here all came from a man aged 60-69 years with renal cell carcinoma. CDR3s include the opening cysteine and the closing phenylalanine or tryptophan. D genes are given only for firm matches. Clone size is given for some rows only: seen once, a few or many times, or a class if the clone is expanded.

V	D	size	J	DNA	CDR3
TRBV4-3	TRBD1	-	TRBJ1-2	TGCGCCAGCAGCCAAGCCAGGGGGCATGGCTACACCTTC	CASSQARGHGYTF
TRBV5-4	-	-	TRBJ2-2	TGTGCCAGCAGCTCCGCTATGGACAGAAACACCGGGGAGCTGTTTTTT	CASSSAMDRNTGELFF
TRBV5-6	TRBD2	-	TRBJ2-1	TGTGCCAGCAGCCGGACTAGCGGGGAGTTCTTC	CASSRTSGEFF
TRBV5-5	-	-	TRBJ2-7	TGTGCCAGCAGCTTTTCTTACGGAACCGAGCAGTACTTC	CASSFSYGTEQYF
TRBV27	-	few	TRBJ2-3	TGTGCCAGCAGTAACCCGACCCGTCTGGCAGATACGCAGTATTTT	CASSNPTRLADTQYF
TRBV9	TRBD2	-	TRBJ2-7	TGTGCCAGCAGCGTAGATGGCGGGGGGACCTACGAGCAGTACTTC	CASSVDGGGTYEQYF
TRBV19	-	-	TRBJ1-2	TGTGCCAGTAGTATTAGGACGGGGAGCTATGGCTACACCTTC	CASSIRTGSYGYTF
TRBV2	-	-	TRBJ1-1	TGTGCCAGCAGCGGAGGGCGGAGGAACACTGAAGCTTTCTTT	CASSGGRRNTEAFF
TRBV2	TRBD1	few	TRBJ1-1	TGTGCCAGCACCCCGGACAGGGTGAACACTGAAGCTTTCTTT	CASTPDRVNTEAFF
TRBV4-3	-	-	TRBJ1-6	TGCGCCAGCAGCCAAGAATTAAGGGGACTCGGGACTTATAATTCACCCCTCCACTTT	CASSQELRGLGTYNSPLHF
TRBV15	-	few	TRBJ1-5	TGTGCCACCAGCAGAGGATTAAGCAATCAGCCCCAGCATTTT	CATSRGLSNQPQHF
TRBV9	-	-	TRBJ1-1	TGTGCCAGCAGCGTAGGTACAGGAACAGGGAACACTGAAGCTTTCTTT	CASSVGTGTGNTEAFF
TRBV19	TRBD1	-	TRBJ1-3	TGTGCCAGTAGTATCCACCCAACAGGGGGCTCAGGAAACACCATATATTTT	CASSIHPTGGSGNTIYF
TRBV7-2	TRBD2	-	TRBJ2-3	TGTGCCAGCAGCTCCATAGCGGGAGGCTGGGATACGCAGTATTTT	CASSSIAGGWDTQYF